Reported below is one TCR beta chain. Antigen unknown. This sample is drawn from a study of T cell responses to AZD1222 COVID-19 vaccine. The protocol was immunoSEQ multiplex PCR, while the TCRdb copy is restricted to in-frame clones and leaves out a portion. Among about 90,000 clones listed, 88% were seen once. The study, taken as a whole, reports: Baseline seropositivity characterized only six AZD1222 recipients.

Germline values: CDR1 LNHDA, CDR2 SQIVND (reference sequence). J was trimmed by 0 bases and V by 5 bases; bases with no gene match: 13. The CDR3 consists of 18 residues. The sample in question was peripheral blood, obtained 28 days after the second AZD1222 dose. The origin of this receptor is an adult who received the AZD1222 COVID-19 vaccine. The chain carries TRBV19 and TRBJ1-5; 7 bases map to TRBD1. As DNA, the CDR3 is TGTGCCAGTAGTCCCCGACAGGGAGAGGGCTATAGCAATCAGCCCCAGCATTTT. As protein: CASSPRQGEGYSNQPQHF.